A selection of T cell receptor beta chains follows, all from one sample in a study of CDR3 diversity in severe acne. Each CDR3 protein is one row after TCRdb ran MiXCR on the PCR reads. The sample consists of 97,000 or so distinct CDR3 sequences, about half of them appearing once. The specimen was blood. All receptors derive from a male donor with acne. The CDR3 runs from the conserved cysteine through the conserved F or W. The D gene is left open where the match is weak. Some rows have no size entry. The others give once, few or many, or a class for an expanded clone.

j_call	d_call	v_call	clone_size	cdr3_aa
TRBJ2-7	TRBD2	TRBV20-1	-	CSAKYMAGGYEQYF
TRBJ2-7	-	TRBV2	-	CASSGGELYF
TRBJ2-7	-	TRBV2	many	CASRWGAGTYEQYF
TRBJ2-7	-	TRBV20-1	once	CSARPLGGTQTYEQYF
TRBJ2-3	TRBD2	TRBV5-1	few	CASSPSSGGNTQYF
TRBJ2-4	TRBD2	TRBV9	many	CASSQGLGLDIQYF
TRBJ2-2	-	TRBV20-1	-	CSARDVTSGGERFF
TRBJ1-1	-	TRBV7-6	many	CASSLARGKGSMNTEAFF
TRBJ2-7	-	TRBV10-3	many	CAISDRQGSYEQYF
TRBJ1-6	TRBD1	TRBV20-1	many	CSAREPGQQNSPLHF
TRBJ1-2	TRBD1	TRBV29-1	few	CSADPGTEYGYTF
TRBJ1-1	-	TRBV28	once	CASSLWGAGTEAFF
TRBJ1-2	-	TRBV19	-	CASSIDVGNRAYGYTF
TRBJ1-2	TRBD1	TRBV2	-	CASSSTGGYYGYTF
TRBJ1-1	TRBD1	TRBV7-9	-	CASSSTGGANTEAFF
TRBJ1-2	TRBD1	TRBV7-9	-	CASSLWGQGKNYGYTF
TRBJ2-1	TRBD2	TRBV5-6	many	CASSLGFGTSGTEQFF
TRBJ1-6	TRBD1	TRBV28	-	CASNPVQTGGRAPLHF
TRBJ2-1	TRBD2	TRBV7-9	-	CASSLLGLAEVF
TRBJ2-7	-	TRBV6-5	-	CASRRADYSYEQYF
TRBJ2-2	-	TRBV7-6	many	CASSLGGDYTGELFF
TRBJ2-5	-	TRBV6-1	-	CAGSPTWGRGDTQYF
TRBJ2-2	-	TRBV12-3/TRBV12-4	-	CASRVRGNTGELFF
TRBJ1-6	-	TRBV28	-	CASSFPVSSYNSPLHF
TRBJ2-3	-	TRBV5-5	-	CASSFTSRSTDTQCF
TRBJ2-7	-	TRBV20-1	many	CSALRRPEQYF
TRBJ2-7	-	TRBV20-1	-	CSASRDIAYEQYF
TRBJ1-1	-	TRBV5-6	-	CASSPGQLDTEAFF
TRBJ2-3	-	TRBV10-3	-	CAISERGTDTQYF
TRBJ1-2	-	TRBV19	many	CASSIDHREFYGYTF
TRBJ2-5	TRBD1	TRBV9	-	CASSLGGLRVETQYF
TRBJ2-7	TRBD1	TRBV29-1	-	CSVVTDRAYEQYF
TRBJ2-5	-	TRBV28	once	CASRPGADSETQYF
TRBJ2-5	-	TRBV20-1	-	CSARGVRYQETQYF
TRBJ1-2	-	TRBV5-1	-	CASSLSGEDGYTF
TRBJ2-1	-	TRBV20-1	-	CSALAGTENNEQFF
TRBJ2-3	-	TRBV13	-	CASSLELDSTDTQYF
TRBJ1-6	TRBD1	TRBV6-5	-	CASSPLDRGNSPLHF
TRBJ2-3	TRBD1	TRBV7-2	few	CASSPPGQGWPDTQYF
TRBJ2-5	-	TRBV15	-	CATSSAGLVGETQYF
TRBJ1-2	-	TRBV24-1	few	CATSVGGNYGYTF
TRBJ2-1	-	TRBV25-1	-	CASLSRGEQFF
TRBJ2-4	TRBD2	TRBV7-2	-	CASSSWTSGGQENIQYF
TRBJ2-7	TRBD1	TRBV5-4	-	CASSPGQSSYEQYF
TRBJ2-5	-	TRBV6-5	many	CASSKTVQETQYF
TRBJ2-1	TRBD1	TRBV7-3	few	CASGPGTGSYNEQFF
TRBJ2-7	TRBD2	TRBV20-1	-	CSARSTSGSNFYEQYF
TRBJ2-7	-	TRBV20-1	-	CSATTGSYEQYF
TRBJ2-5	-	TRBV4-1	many	CASSQDEGAKETQYF
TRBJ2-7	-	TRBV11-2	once	CASSLSFKGPYEQYF
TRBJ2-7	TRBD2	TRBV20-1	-	CSALTSRITSGRGVYEQYF
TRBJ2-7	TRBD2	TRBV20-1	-	CSARGGLATESAYEQYF
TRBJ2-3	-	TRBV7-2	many	CASSLVSSGITDTQYF
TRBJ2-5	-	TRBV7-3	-	CASSSPRDSQETQYF
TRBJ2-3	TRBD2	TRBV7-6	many	CASSPAGGTDTQYF
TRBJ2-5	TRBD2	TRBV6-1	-	CASSLTSRQETQYF
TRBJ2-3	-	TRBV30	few	CAWSVTDTQYF
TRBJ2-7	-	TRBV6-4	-	CASSDGGSLLEQYF
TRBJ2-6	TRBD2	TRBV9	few	CASQAGAGANVLTF
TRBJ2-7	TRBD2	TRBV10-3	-	CAITPGLAGEDYEQYF